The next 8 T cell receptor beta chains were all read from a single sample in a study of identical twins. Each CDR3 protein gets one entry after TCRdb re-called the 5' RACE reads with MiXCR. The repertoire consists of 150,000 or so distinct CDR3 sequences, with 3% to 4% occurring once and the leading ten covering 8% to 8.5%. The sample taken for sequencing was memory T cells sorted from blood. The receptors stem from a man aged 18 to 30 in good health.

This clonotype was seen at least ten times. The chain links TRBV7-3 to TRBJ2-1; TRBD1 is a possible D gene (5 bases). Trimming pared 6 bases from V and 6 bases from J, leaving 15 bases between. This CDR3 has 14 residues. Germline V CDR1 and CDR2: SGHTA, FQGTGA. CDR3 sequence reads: CASRLDSGANEQFF. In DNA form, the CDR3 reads TGTGCCAGCAGACTCGACAGTGGGGCCAATGAGCAGTTCTTC.

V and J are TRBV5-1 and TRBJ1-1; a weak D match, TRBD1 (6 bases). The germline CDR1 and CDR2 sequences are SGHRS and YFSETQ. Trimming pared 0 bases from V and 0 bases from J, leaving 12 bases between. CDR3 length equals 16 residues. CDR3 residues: CASSLVGGQLNTEAFF. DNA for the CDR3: TGCGCCAGCAGCTTGGTGGGCGGACAGCTGAACACTGAAGCTTTCTTT. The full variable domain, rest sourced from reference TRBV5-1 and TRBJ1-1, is KAGVTQTPRYLIKTRGQQVTLSCSPISGHRSVSWYQQTPGQGLQFLFEYFSETQRNKGNFPGRFSGRQFSNSRSEMNVSTLELGDSALYLCASSLVGGQLNTEAFFGQGTRLTVV.

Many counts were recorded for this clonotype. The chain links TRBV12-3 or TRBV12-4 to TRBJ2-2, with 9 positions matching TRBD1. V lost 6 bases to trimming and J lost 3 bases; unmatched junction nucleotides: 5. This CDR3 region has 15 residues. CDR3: CASSLRTGDTGELFF. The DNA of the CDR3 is TGTGCCAGCAGCTTAAGGACAGGGGACACCGGGGAGCTGTTTTTT.

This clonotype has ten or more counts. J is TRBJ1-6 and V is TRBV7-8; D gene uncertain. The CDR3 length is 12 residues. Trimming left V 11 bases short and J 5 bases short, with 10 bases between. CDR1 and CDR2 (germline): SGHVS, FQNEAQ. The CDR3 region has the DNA TGTGCCTCGGCGGCTAATAATTCACCCCTCCACTTT. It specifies CASAANNSPLHF.

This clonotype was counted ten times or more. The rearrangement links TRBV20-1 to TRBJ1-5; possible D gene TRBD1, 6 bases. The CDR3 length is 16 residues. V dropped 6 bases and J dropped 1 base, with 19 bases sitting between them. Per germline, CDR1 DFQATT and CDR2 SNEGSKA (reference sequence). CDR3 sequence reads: CSAKNGRGLSNQPQHF. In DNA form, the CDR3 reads TGCAGTGCGAAGAACGGGAGGGGGTTGAGCAATCAGCCCCAGCATTTT.

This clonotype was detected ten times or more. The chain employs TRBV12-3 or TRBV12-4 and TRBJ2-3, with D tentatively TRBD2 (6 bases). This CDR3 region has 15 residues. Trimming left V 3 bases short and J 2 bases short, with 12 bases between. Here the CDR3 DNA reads TGTGCCAGCAGTTTTCGACGGGGACTCACAGATACGCAGTATTTT. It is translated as CASSFRRGLTDTQYF.

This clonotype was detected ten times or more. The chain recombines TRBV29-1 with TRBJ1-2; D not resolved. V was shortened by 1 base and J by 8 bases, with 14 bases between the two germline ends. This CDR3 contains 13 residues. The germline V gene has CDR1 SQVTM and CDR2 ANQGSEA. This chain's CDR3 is CSVEGTAMRGYTF. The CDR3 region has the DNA TGCAGCGTTGAAGGGACCGCCATGAGAGGCTACACCTTC.

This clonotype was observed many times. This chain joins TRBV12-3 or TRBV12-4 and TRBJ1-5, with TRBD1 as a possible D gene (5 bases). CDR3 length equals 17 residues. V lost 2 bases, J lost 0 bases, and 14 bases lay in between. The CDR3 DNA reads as TGTGCCAGCAGTTTATGGGGGGGGACCTTTAGCAATCAGCCCCAGCATTTT. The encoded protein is CASSLWGGTFSNQPQHF.